This note documents a single T cell receptor (beta chain) sequence. This sample stems from a study of blood T cell repertoires in COVID-19. Study background: There were acute and convalescent COVID-19 samples, and they came from the United States, Italy and Spain.

Germline V lookup: CDR1 MNHEY, CDR2 SVGAGI. The V end was cut by 6 bases, the J end by 8 bases, with 11 bases between. The CDR3 contains 13 residues. Sequenced by immunoSEQ multiplex PCR; TCRdb stores in-frame clones only, minus some. The data hold about 290,000 clones, with about 85% observed a single time. The receptor comes from a woman aged 45 to 65 with active or convalescent COVID-19. The gene calls are TRBV6-5 and TRBJ1-6; D not resolved. The sample comprised peripheral blood. The CDR3 nucleotides are TGTGCCAGCAGGCGTGAGATGGATTCACCCCTCCACTTT. Its protein product is CASRREMDSPLHF.